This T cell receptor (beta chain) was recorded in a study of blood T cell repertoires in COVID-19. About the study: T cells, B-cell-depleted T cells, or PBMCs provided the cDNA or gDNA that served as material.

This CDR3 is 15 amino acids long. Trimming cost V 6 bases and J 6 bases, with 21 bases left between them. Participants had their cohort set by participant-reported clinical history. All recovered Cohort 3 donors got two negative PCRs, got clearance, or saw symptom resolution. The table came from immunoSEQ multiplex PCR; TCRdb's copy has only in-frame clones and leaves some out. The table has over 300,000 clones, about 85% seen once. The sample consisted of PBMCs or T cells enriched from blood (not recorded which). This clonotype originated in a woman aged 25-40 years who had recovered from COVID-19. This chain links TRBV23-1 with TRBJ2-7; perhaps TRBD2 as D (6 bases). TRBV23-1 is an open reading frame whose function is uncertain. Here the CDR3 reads CASSQNRHLGGEQYF. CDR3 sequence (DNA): TGCGCCAGCAGCCAAAACCGGCACCTGGGGGGCGAGCAGTACTTC.